A single sample is the source of the 6 T cell receptor beta chains below, sequenced in a study of T cells in Graves' hyperthyroidism and ophthalmopathy. From RNA transcripts, TCR beta CDR3 regions were amplified. A set of HTBI primers served as the primers for a first-round RT-PCR of the TCR CDR3. TCRdb processed the multiplex PCR reads anew with MiXCR; each CDR3 protein has one entry. The sample yields approximately 410,000 distinct CDR3 sequences, approximately 15% seen once. Sequences were obtained from blood. The receptors shown here come from a man younger than 35 with Graves' ophthalmopathy.

The V and J genes are TRBV4-1 and TRBJ1-6; possible D gene TRBD1, 5 bases. Trimming removed 1 base at V and 3 bases at J, with 13 bases between. The CDR3 runs to 17 residues. Looked up from germline, CDR1 is MGHRA and CDR2 is YSYEKL. CDR3 in amino acids: CASSQAPNRSYNSPLHF. The CDR3 DNA reads as TGCGCCAGCAGCCAAGCGCCAAACAGGAGCTATAATTCACCCCTCCACTTT.

This clonotype was found a few times. The CDR3 DNA reads TGTGCCAGCATGACTAGCGGGAACTACGAGCAGTACTTC. Translating gives CASMTSGNYEQYF. The J gene is TRBJ2-7, the V gene TRBV7-2; 11 positions agree with TRBD2. This CDR3 region has 13 residues. The V segment lost 7 bases and the J segment 3 bases; nucleotides outside the gene matches: 2. The germline CDR1 and CDR2 sequences are SGHTA and FQGNSA.

This clonotype was counted at least ten times. The chain combines TRBV11-3 with TRBJ2-1, with 9 bases fitting TRBD1. This CDR3 is 16 amino acids long. Germline CDR1 SGHNT, CDR2 YENEEA. Trimming at V came to 1 base and at J to 1 base, leaving 2 bases not matched to a gene. CDR3 in DNA: TGTGCCAGCAGCTTAGCTGGGACAGGGTCCTACAATGAGCAGTTCTTC. It encodes CASSLAGTGSYNEQFF.

This clonotype was counted at least ten times. The chain couples TRBV20-1 to TRBJ1-1, with D unresolved. The germline V gene encodes CDR1 DFQATT and CDR2 SNEGSKA (reference sequence). This CDR3 spans 13 amino acids. V shed 1 base and J shed 0 bases, with 6 bases lying between them. Here the CDR3 reads CSARAQMNTEAFF. The CDR3 DNA is TGCAGTGCTAGAGCGCAAATGAACACTGAAGCTTTCTTT.

This clonotype occurred a few times. The rearrangement uses TRBV4-1 and TRBJ2-3; TRBD2 aligns across 9 bases. Unmatched junction bases numbered 10, after V lost 4 bases and J lost 5 bases. The CDR3 is 16 amino acids. The germline gives CDR1 MGHRA, CDR2 YSYEKL. The CDR3 is CASSPSGTSVGDTQYF. For the CDR3, the DNA is TGCGCCAGCAGCCCTAGCGGGACGAGCGTAGGAGATACGCAGTATTTT.

The table lists this clonotype with many counts. V is TRBV5-8 and J is TRBJ1-6; perhaps TRBD1 as D (6 bases). The CDR3 runs to 14 residues. Trimming pared 9 bases from V and 3 bases from J, leaving 13 bases between. Germline V lookup: CDR1 SGHTS, CDR2 YDEGEE. This chain's CDR3 is CATRQDSYNSPLHF. The CDR3 bases are TGTGCCACCAGGCAGGACAGCTATAATTCACCCCTCCACTTT. Full variable domain (remainder filled in from reference TRBV5-8 and TRBJ1-6): EAGVTQSPTHLIKTRGQQATLRCSPISGHTSVYWYQQALGLGLQFLLWYDEGEERNRGNFPPRFSGRQFPNYSSELNVNALELEDSALYLCATRQDSYNSPLHFGNGTRLTVT.